The 30 T cell receptor beta chains given below trace back to one sample, sequenced in a study of Ad26.COV2.S vaccination and SARS-CoV-2 variants. Method: immunoSEQ multiplex PCR; TCRdb's copy keeps in-frame clones and lacks some. The sample includes 250,000 to 300,000 clones, approximately 87% of them seen just once. Sample treatment: 19 received Ad26.COV2.S at low or high dose, single or two shots; roughly five received placebo; per-sample allocation not given. Day 63 following the first vaccine or placebo injection was when the samples were taken. This specimen was peripheral blood, taken in a trial of Ad26.COV2.S vaccine versus placebo. The receptors derive from a person aged 18 to 59 who received the Ad26.COV2.S COVID-19 vaccine or a placebo.

V is TRBV18 and J is TRBJ1-5; D uncertain. The length of the CDR3 is 14 residues. Germline values: CDR1 KGHSH, CDR2 LQKENI. The V and J ends lost 2 bases and 0 bases respectively, with 5 bases between them. CDR3 in amino acids: CASSPRVSNQPQHF. CDR3 in DNA: TGTGCCAGCTCACCAAGGGTTAGCAATCAGCCCCAGCATTTT.

The gene calls are TRBV28 and TRBJ1-2; D ambiguous. CDR3 length equals 13 residues. The germline CDR1 and CDR2 sequences are MDHEN and SYDVKM. The ends were cut back, 2 bases at V and 2 bases at J, with 6 bases in the middle. The CDR3 nucleotides read TGTGCCAGCAGTTTAGGGCAGAACTATGGCTACACCTTC. Protein: CASSLGQNYGYTF.

This chain uses TRBV4-2 with TRBJ2-7; D not certain. The CDR3 loop spans 15 amino acids. V lost 3 bases to trimming and J lost 2 bases, with 14 bases between them. CDR1 and CDR2 from the germline V gene are LGHNA and YNFKEQ. DNA for the CDR3: TGTGCCAGCAGCCAGGGCCCGGGCAATCCCTACGAGCAGTACTTC. It codes for CASSQGPGNPYEQYF.

The chain combines TRBV4-2 with TRBJ1-2; TRBD1 might be the D (6 bases). The germline V gene encodes CDR1 LGHNA and CDR2 YNFKEQ. This CDR3 is 15 amino acids long. The V end lost 3 bases, the J end lost 7 bases, and 18 bases lay between the germline ends. The CDR3 DNA reads as TGTGCCAGCAGCCAGGCTCCTAAGGGGGTGTTTGGCTACACCTTC. Its protein is CASSQAPKGVFGYTF.

V and J are TRBV7-9 and TRBJ1-2; 8 positions match TRBD1. Germline V gene lookup returns CDR1 SEHNR and CDR2 FQNEAQ (reference sequence). CDR3 length equals 13 residues. V lost 5 bases and J lost 5; bases outside the gene matches: 4. The CDR3 DNA sequence: TGTGCCAGCAGCGCGGGACAGGTTTATGGCTACACCTTC. Translating it yields CASSAGQVYGYTF.

As to this clone: At one boundary the junction diverges from the germline segment, which might be a read error. The rearrangement uses TRBV7-7 and TRBJ2-1; D is unclear. The germline V gene encodes CDR1 SSHAT and CDR2 FNYEAQ (reference sequence). This CDR3 is built from 15 residues. In nucleotides, the CDR3 is TGTGCTAGCAGCTTGGGCGCACCATGGAACAATGAGCAGTTCTTC. It encodes CASSLGAPWNNEQFF. The whole variable domain, filled in from reference TRBV7-7 and TRBJ2-1, reads GAGVSQSPRYKVTKRGQDVTLRCDPISSHATLYWYQQALGQGPEFLTYFNYEAQPDKSGLPSDRFSAERPEGSISTLTIQRTEQRDSAMYRCASSLGAPWNNEQFFGPGTRLTVL.

J is TRBJ1-1 and V is TRBV5-1; 7 bases map to TRBD1. The CDR3 is 14 amino acids. CDR1 and CDR2 from the germline V gene are SGHRS and YFSETQ. Trimming removed 2 bases from V and 2 bases from J; junction bases left unmatched: 3. This chain's CDR3 is CASSFRQGNTEAFF. Here the CDR3 DNA reads TGCGCCAGCAGCTTTCGACAGGGAAACACTGAAGCTTTCTTT.

The chain is built from TRBV19 and TRBJ2-5; maybe TRBD1 (6 bases). The V gene lost 4 bases and the J gene lost 4 bases, with 10 bases spanning the gap. The germline V gene encodes CDR1 LNHDA and CDR2 SQIVND (reference sequence). The CDR3 is 13 residues long. The CDR3 loop is CASSNRARETQYF. CDR3 nucleotides: TGTGCCAGTAGTAACAGGGCCCGAGAGACCCAGTACTTC.

A single count supports this clone. This chain uses TRBV18 with TRBJ2-1; D gene ambiguous. Germline V gene sequence: CDR1 KGHSH, CDR2 LQKENI. The CDR3 extends over 13 amino acids. Trimming removed 2 bases at V and 4 bases at J, with 6 bases between. Here the CDR3 reads CASSPATYNEQFF. Here the CDR3 DNA reads TGTGCCAGCTCACCAGCGACATACAATGAGCAGTTCTTC.

The V call is TRBV5-1, the J call TRBJ1-4; weak D call: TRBD1 (5 bases). Germline CDR1 and CDR2: SGHRS and YFSETQ. Trimming took off 5 bases at V and 2 bases at J, with 7 bases between the two ends. The CDR3 extends over 13 amino acids. The CDR3 protein is CASSPGTNEKLFF. The DNA for the CDR3 is TGCGCCAGCAGTCCAGGGACTAATGAAAAACTGTTTTTT.

V and J are TRBV3-1 (or the pseudogene TRBV3-2) and TRBJ2-7; no definite D call. V was trimmed by 3 bases and J by 2 bases, leaving 11 bases between them. CDR3 size: 14 residues. CDR1 is LGHDT, CDR2 YNNKEL, per germline (reference sequence). CDR3 sequence (DNA): TGTGCCAGCAGCCACAGGTTAGGAGCCTACGAGCAGTACTTC. Protein product: CASSHRLGAYEQYF.

CDR3 loop: CASSRQSSSYGYTF. In nucleotides, the CDR3 is TGTGCCAGTAGTAGGCAGTCCTCATCATATGGCTACACCTTC. The chain couples TRBV19 to TRBJ1-2, with D unclear. The CDR3 loop spans 14 amino acids. V was clipped by 4 bases and J by 5 bases, with 14 bases between them. Germline V gene data show CDR1 as LNHDA and CDR2 as SQIVND (reference sequence).

V gene TRBV20-1 combines with J gene TRBJ2-1; 10 positions agree with TRBD2. The CDR3 is 16 residues long. The junction had 15 bases not matched to a gene; V was cut back by 3 bases and J by 10 bases. The V gene's germline CDR1 is DFQATT and CDR2 SNEGSKA (reference sequence). CDR3 DNA: TGCAGTGCTAGTTTTACGAGCGGGGGGGCAATAGTCGAGCAGTTCTTC. It codes for CSASFTSGGAIVEQFF.

Regarding this clone: Compared with germline, one end of the junction differs, possibly owing to a read error. This chain joins TRBV7-7 and TRBJ2-1; 7 nucleotides line up with TRBD2. The CDR3 length is 16 residues. Germline CDR1 SSHAT, CDR2 FNYEAQ (reference sequence). CDR3 region: CASSLVGGTPYNEQFF. The CDR3 nucleotides read TGTGCTAGCAGCTTAGTGGGGGGGACCCCCTACAATGAGCAGTTCTTC.

The chain combines TRBV25-1 with TRBJ2-2, with no clear D. V was trimmed by 4 bases and J by 5 bases, leaving 8 bases between them. This CDR3 comprises 13 residues. The germline V gene has CDR1 MGHDK and CDR2 SYGVNS. The CDR3 sequence: CASSGQATGELFF. Written as DNA, the CDR3 is TGTGCCAGCAGTGGGCAAGCAACCGGGGAGCTGTTTTTT. Using reference TRBV25-1 and TRBJ2-2 for the parts outside the CDR3, the full variable domain is EADIYQTPRYLVIGTGKKITLECSQTMGHDKMYWYQQDPGMELHLIHYSYGVNSTEKGDLSSESTVSRIRTEHFPLTLESARPSHTSQYLCASSGQATGELFFGEGSRLTVL.

This chain joins TRBV5-4 and TRBJ2-1; 9 bases are shared with TRBD1. Trimming removed 1 base from V and 9 bases from J; junction bases left unmatched: 14. The germline CDR1 and CDR2 sequences are SGHNT and YYREEE (reference sequence). There are 17 residues in the CDR3. Here the CDR3 DNA reads TGTGCCAGCAGCTTGTGGGGTAGGGGACAGGGTTGGAGTGAGCAGTTCTTC. It specifies CASSLWGRGQGWSEQFF.

The chain uses TRBV18 and TRBJ1-1, with a possible D match to TRBD1 (5 bases). Trimming took 1 base from V and 3 from J, leaving 9 bases between them. CDR1 KGHSH and CDR2 LQKENI come from the germline V gene. The CDR3 consists of 14 residues. The chain's CDR3 is CASSPLRGDTEAFF. The CDR3 DNA sequence: TGTGCCAGCTCACCACTTAGGGGAGACACTGAAGCTTTCTTT.

The chain uses TRBV19 and TRBJ2-7, with 9 nucleotides matching TRBD1. The CDR3 has 15 amino acids. V dropped 2 bases and J dropped 5; count of bases not matched to a gene: 7. Germline values: CDR1 LNHDA, CDR2 SQIVND (reference sequence). This chain's CDR3 is CASSINRDRAHEQYF. Here the CDR3 DNA reads TGTGCCAGTAGTATAAACCGGGACAGGGCCCACGAGCAGTACTTC. Using reference TRBV19 and TRBJ2-7 for the parts outside the CDR3, the full variable domain is DGGITQSPKYLFRKEGQNVTLSCEQNLNHDAMYWYRQDPGQGLRLIYYSQIVNDFQKGDIAEGYSVSREKKESFPLTVTSAQKNPTAFYLCASSINRDRAHEQYFGPGTRLTVT.

The chain joins TRBV4-1 to TRBJ2-7; perhaps D is TRBD1 or TRBD2 (6 bases each). This CDR3 contains 15 residues. V was trimmed by 3 bases and J by 7 bases, leaving 19 bases between them. Germline CDR1 and CDR2: MGHRA and YSYEKL. The CDR3 sequence: CASSHPGGGLWEQYF. The CDR3 region has the DNA TGCGCCAGCAGCCACCCTGGAGGGGGGCTCTGGGAGCAGTACTTC.

This clone is a singleton in its sample. The chain's CDR3 is CASSPLLAGSSYNEQFF. CDR3 nucleotide sequence: TGTGCCAGCAGCCCCCTACTAGCGGGCAGCTCCTACAATGAGCAGTTCTTC. The chain couples TRBV5-4 to TRBJ2-1; 9 bases line up with TRBD2. The V segment lost 4 bases and the J segment 0 bases; nucleotides outside the gene matches: 8. Germline lookup yields CDR1 SGHNT and CDR2 YYREEE (reference sequence). This CDR3 has 17 amino acids.

The chain uses TRBV5-6 and TRBJ1-2; 7 nucleotides align to TRBD1. The CDR3 is 14 residues long. CDR1 SGHDT and CDR2 YYEEEE come from the germline V gene. J gave up 8 bases and V 0 bases, and 7 bases lay outside the gene matches. In DNA, the CDR3 is TGTGCCAGCAGCTTGGCAGGGACAGTGGAAGGCTACACCTTC. Protein: CASSLAGTVEGYTF.

This chain uses TRBV28 with TRBJ2-1; 7 bases agree with TRBD1. The CDR3 consists of 15 residues. Germline lookup yields CDR1 MDHEN and CDR2 SYDVKM. Trimming cost V 8 bases and J 8 bases; bases outside gene matches: 15. The CDR3: CASGVNRGFSDEQFF. The CDR3 DNA follows: TGTGCCAGCGGAGTCAACAGGGGCTTTAGTGATGAGCAGTTCTTC.

CDR3 amino acids: CASVDRQANYGYTF. The CDR3, as DNA: TGTGCCAGCGTGGACAGACAAGCTAACTATGGCTACACCTTC. The chain links TRBV6-5 to TRBJ1-2, with D possibly being TRBD1 (6 bases). Germline loops: CDR1 MNHEY, CDR2 SVGAGI. With 8 bases removed from V and 0 bases from J, the gap between germline ends came to 13 bases. CDR3 size: 14 residues.

The V and J genes are TRBV30 and TRBJ1-1, with 7 nucleotides matching TRBD1. J was trimmed by 11 bases and V by 4 bases; bases with no gene match: 7. CDR3 length: 11 residues. Germline CDR1 is GTSNPN and CDR2 is SVGIG (reference sequence). The CDR3 region is CAWTLQGPAFF. CDR3 bases: TGTGCCTGGACATTACAGGGGCCCGCTTTCTTT. The variable domain in full, with the rest retrieved from reference TRBV30 and TRBJ1-1, is SQTIHQWPATLVQPVGSPLSLECTVEGTSNPNLYWYRQAAGRGLQLLFYSVGIGQISSEVPQNLSASRPQDRQFILSSKKLLLSDSGFYLCAWTLQGPAFFGQGTRLTVV.

This clone occurred once. V is TRBV5-5 and J is TRBJ2-5, with 9 bases aligning to TRBD1. The germline CDR1 and CDR2 sequences are SGHKS and YYEKEE (reference sequence). Trimming at V came to 3 bases and at J to 4 bases, leaving 1 base not matched to a gene. The CDR3 covers 13 residues. CDR3 bases: TGTGCCAGCAGCTGGACAGGGGTAGAGACCCAGTACTTC. Encoded protein: CASSWTGVETQYF.

The chain links TRBV29-1 to TRBJ1-2, with 8 bases that match TRBD1. There are 12 residues in the CDR3. CDR1 and CDR2 (germline): SQVTM, ANQGSEA. J gave up 2 bases and V 5 bases, and 1 base lay outside the gene matches. The CDR3 region has the DNA TGCAGCGTTTGGGACAGGAACTATGGCTACACCTTC. It translates to CSVWDRNYGYTF.

The chain carries TRBV6-5 and TRBJ2-1; D may be TRBD1 (5 bases). The germline V gene encodes CDR1 MNHEY and CDR2 SVGAGI. Trimming stripped 0 bases from V and 4 bases from J, with 13 bases between. The CDR3 loop spans 16 amino acids. The CDR3 bases are TGTGCCAGCAGTTACTCGGGGCTGCTGGGTTACAATGAGCAGTTCTTC. This sequence encodes CASSYSGLLGYNEQFF.

This clone has more than one count but fewer than ten. The J gene is TRBJ1-2, the V gene TRBV2; TRBD1 matches 9 bases. The CDR3 totals 15 residues. Trimming at V came to 5 bases and at J to 0 bases, leaving 4 bases not matched to a gene. Germline lookup yields CDR1 SNHLY and CDR2 FYNNEI. This CDR3 is CASSPDRGANYGYTF. CDR3 nucleotide sequence: TGTGCCAGCAGTCCAGACAGGGGGGCTAACTATGGCTACACCTTC.

The chain recombines TRBV4-2 with TRBJ2-7; 12 positions agree with TRBD2. J gave up 5 bases and V 4 bases, and 12 bases lay outside the gene matches. The germline CDR1 and CDR2 sequences are LGHNA and YNFKEQ. This CDR3 contains 17 residues. CDR3: CASSLVGLAGKGNEQYF. In nucleotides, the CDR3 is TGTGCCAGCAGCCTTGTCGGACTAGCGGGAAAGGGCAACGAGCAGTACTTC.

This chain connects TRBV7-6 to TRBJ2-7; TRBD1 matches at 8 bases. This CDR3 is 15 amino acids long. J gave up 2 bases and V 5 bases, and 8 bases lay outside the gene matches. Germline values: CDR1 SGHVS, CDR2 FNYEAQ. The CDR3 protein is CASSLSRTGPYEQYF. DNA for the CDR3: TGTGCCAGCAGCCTATCAAGGACAGGGCCCTACGAGCAGTACTTC.